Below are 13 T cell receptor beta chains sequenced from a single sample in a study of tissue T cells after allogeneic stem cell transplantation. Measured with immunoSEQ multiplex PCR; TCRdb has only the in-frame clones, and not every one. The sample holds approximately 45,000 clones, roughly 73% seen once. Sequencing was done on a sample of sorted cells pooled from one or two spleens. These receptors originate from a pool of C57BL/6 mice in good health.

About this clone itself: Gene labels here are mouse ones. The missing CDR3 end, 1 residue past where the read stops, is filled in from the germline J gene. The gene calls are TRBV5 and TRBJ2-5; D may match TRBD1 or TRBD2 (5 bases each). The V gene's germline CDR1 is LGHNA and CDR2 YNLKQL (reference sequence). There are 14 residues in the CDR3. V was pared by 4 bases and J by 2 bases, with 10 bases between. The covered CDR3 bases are TGTGCCAGCAGCCCCCCCGGGACCCAAGACACCCAGTAC. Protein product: CASSPPGTQDTQY. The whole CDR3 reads CASSPPGTQDTQYF.

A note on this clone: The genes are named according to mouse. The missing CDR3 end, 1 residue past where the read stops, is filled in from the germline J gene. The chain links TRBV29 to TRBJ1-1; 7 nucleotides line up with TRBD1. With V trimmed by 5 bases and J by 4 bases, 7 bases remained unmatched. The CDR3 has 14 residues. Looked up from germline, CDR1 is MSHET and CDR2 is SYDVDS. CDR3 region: CASSPHRGGTEVFF. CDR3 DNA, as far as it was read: TGTGCTAGCAGTCCCCACAGGGGAGGCACAGAAGTCTTC.

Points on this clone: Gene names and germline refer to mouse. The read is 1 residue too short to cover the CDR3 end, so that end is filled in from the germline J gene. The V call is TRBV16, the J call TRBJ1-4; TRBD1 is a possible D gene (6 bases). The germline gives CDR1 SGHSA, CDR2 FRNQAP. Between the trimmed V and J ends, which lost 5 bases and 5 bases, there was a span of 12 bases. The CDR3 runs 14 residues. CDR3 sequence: CASSPRDKNERLFF. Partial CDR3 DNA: TGTGCAAGCAGCCCCCGGGACAAGAACGAAAGATTATTT.

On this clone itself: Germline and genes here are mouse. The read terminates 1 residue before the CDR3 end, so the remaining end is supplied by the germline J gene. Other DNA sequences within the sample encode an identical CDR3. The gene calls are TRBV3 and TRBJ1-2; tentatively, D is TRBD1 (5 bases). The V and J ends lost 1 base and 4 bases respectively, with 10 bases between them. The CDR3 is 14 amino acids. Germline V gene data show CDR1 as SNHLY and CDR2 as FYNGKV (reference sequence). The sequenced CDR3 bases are TGTGCCAGCAGCTTAGAGGGGCGCGGCTCCGACTACACC. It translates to CASSLEGRGSDYT. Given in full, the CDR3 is CASSLEGRGSDYTF.

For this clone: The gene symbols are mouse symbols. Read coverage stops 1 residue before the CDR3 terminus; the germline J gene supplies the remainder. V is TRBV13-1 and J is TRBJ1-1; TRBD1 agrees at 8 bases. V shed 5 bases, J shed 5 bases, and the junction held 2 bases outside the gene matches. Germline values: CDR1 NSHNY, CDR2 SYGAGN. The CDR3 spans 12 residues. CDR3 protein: CASRRQGTEVFF. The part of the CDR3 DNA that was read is TGTGCCAGCAGACGACAGGGGACAGAAGTCTTC.

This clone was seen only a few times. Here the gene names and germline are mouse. The DNA read from the CDR3 is TGTGCTAGCAGGCCGGATGCTGAGCAGTTC. Protein product: CASRPDAEQF. The CDR3, in full, reads CASRPDAEQFF. The chain is built from TRBV29 and TRBJ2-1; unclear D gene. With the read ending 1 residue before the CDR3 end, the germline J gene is used to fill in that end. Trimming cost V 6 bases and J 5 bases, with 5 bases left between them. CDR1 is MSHET and CDR2 is SYDVDS in the germline V gene. The CDR3 is made up of 11 amino acids.

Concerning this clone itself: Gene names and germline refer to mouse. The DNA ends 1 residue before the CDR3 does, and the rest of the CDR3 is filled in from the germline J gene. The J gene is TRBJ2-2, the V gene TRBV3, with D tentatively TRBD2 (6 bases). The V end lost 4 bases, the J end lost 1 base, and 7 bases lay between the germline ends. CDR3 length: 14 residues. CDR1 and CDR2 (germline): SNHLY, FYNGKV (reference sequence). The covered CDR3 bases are TGTGCCAGCAGCTCGACTGGAAACACCGGGCAGCTCTAC. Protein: CASSSTGNTGQLY. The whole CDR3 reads CASSSTGNTGQLYF. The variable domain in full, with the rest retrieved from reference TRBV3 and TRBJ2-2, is GPKVLQIPSHQIIDMGQMVTLNCDPVSNHLYFYWYKQILGQQMEFLVNFYNGKVMEKSKLFKDQFSVERPDGSYFTLKIQPTALEDSAVYFCASSSTGNTGQLYFGEGSKLTVL.

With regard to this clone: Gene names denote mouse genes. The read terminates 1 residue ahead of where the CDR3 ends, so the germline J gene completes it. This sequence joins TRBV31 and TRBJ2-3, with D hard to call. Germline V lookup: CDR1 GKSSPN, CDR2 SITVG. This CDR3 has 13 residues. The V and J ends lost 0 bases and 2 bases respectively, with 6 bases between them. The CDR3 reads CAWSLGLAETLYF. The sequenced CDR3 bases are TGTGCCTGGAGTCTGGGCCTTGCAGAAACGCTGTAT.

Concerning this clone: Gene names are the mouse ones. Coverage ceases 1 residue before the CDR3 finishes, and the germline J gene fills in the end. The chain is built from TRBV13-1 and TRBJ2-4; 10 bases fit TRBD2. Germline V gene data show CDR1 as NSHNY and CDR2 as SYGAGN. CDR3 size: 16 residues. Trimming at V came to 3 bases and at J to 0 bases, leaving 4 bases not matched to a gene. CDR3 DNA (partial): TGTGCCAGCAGTGTCCGGGACTGGGGTAGTCAAAACACCTTGTAC. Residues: CASSVRDWGSQNTLY. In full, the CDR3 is CASSVRDWGSQNTLYF.

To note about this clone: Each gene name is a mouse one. CDR3: CASSEGGPAETLYF. The covered CDR3 bases are TGTGCCAGCAGTGAGGGGGGGCCTGCAGAAACGCTGTAT. The rearrangement uses TRBV13-1 and TRBJ2-3; 8 nucleotides line up with TRBD2. The CDR3 end falls 1 residue outside the read, so it is completed with the germline J gene. CDR1 is NSHNY, CDR2 SYGAGN, per germline. J gave up 2 bases and V 2 bases, and 1 base lay outside the gene matches. The CDR3 extends over 14 amino acids.

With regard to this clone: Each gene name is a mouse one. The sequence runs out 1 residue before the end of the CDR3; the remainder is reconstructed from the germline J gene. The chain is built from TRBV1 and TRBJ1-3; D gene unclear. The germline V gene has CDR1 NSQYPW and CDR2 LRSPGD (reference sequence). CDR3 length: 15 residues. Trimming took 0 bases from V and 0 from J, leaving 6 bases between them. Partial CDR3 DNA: TGCACCTGCAGTGCAGATATGGGTTCTGGAAATACGCTCTAT. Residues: CTCSADMGSGNTLY. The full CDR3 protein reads CTCSADMGSGNTLYF.

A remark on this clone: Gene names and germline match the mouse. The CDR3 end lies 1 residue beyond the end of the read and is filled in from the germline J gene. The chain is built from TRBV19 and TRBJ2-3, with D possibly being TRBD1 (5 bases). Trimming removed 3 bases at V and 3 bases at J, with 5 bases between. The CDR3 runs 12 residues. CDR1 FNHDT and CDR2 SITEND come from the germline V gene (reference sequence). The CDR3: CASSTGAETLYF. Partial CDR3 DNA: TGTGCCAGCAGTACAGGGGCAGAAACGCTGTAT.

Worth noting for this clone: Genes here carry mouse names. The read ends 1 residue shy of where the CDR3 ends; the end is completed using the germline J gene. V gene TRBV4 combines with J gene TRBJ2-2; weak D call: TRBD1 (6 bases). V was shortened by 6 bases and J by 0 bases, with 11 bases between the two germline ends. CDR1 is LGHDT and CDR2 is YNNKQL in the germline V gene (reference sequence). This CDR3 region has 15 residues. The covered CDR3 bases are TGTGCCAGCAGGCCGGGACATCCAAACACCGGGCAGCTCTAC. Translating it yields CASRPGHPNTGQLY. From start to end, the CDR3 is CASRPGHPNTGQLYF.